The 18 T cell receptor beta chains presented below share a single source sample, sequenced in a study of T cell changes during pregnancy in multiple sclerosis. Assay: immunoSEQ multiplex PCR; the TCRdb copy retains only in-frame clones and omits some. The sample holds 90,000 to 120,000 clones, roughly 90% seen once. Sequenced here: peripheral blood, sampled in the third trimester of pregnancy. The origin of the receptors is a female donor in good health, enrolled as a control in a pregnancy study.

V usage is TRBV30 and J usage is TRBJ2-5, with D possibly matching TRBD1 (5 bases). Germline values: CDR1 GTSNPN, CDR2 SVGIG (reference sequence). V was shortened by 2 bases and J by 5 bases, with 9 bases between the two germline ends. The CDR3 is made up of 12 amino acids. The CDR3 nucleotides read TGTGCCTGGAGTCCAGGGTTGGAGACCCAGTACTTC. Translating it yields CAWSPGLETQYF. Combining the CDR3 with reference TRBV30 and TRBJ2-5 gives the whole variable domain SQTIHQWPATLVQPVGSPLSLECTVEGTSNPNLYWYRQAAGRGLQLLFYSVGIGQISSEVPQNLSASRPQDRQFILSSKKLLLSDSGFYLCAWSPGLETQYFGPGTRLLVL.

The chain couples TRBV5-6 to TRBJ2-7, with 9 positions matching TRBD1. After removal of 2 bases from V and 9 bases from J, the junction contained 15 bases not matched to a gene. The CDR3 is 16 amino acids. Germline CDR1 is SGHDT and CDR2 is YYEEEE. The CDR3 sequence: CASSLDKGTGIWGQYF. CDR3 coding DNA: TGTGCCAGCAGCTTAGACAAGGGGACAGGGATCTGGGGGCAGTACTTC.

The CDR3 spells CASSATIAGKDYEQYF. Written as DNA, the CDR3 is TGTGCCAGCAGCGCTACGATTGCGGGGAAGGACTACGAGCAGTACTTC. The chain joins TRBV13 to TRBJ2-7; D perhaps matches TRBD2 (6 bases). Germline CDR1 PRHDT, CDR2 FYEKMQ (reference sequence). V was shortened by 5 bases and J by 3 bases, with 20 bases between the two germline ends. The CDR3 runs 16 residues.

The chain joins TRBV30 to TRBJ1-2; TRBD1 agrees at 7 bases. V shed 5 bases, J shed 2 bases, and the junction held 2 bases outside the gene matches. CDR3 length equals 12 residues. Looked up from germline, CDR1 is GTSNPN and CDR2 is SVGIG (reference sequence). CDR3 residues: CAWGGQNYGYTF. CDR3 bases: TGTGCCTGGGGGGGACAGAACTATGGCTACACCTTC. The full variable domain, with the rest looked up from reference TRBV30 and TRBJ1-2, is SQTIHQWPATLVQPVGSPLSLECTVEGTSNPNLYWYRQAAGRGLQLLFYSVGIGQISSEVPQNLSASRPQDRQFILSSKKLLLSDSGFYLCAWGGQNYGYTFGSGTRLTVV.

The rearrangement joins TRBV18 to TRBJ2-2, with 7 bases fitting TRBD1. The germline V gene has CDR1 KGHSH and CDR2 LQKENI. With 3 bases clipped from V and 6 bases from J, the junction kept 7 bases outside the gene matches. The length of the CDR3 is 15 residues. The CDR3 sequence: CASSPGQVLAGELFF. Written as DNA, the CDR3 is TGTGCCAGCTCACCCGGACAGGTCTTAGCCGGGGAGCTGTTTTTT.

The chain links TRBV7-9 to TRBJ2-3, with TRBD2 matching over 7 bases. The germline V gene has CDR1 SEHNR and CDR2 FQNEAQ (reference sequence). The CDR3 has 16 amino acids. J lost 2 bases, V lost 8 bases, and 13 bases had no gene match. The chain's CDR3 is CASGGDGGAPTDTQYF. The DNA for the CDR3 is TGTGCCAGCGGGGGGGATGGAGGAGCCCCCACAGATACGCAGTATTTT.

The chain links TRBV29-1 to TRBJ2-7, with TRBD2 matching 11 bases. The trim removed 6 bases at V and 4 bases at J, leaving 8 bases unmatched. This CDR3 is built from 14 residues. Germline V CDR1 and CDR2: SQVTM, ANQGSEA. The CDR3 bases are TGCAGCGTCGAACTAGCGGGGGCCGAATACGAGCAGTACTTC. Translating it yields CSVELAGAEYEQYF.

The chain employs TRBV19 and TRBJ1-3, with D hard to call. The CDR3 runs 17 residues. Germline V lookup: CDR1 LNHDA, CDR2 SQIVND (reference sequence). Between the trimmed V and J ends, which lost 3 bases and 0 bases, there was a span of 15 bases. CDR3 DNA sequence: TGTGCCAGTAGTATGCCGGTGGGAGGTCTCTCTGGAAACACCATATATTTT. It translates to CASSMPVGGLSGNTIYF. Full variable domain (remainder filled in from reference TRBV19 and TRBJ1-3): DGGITQSPKYLFRKEGQNVTLSCEQNLNHDAMYWYRQDPGQGLRLIYYSQIVNDFQKGDIAEGYSVSREKKESFPLTVTSAQKNPTAFYLCASSMPVGGLSGNTIYFGEGSWLTVV.

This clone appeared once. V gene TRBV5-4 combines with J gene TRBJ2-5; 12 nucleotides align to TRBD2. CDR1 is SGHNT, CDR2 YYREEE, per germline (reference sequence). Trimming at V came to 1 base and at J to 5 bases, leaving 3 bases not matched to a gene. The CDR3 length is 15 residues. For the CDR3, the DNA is TGTGCCAGCAGCTTGACTAGCGGGGGGCGGGAGACCCAGTACTTC. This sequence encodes CASSLTSGGRETQYF.

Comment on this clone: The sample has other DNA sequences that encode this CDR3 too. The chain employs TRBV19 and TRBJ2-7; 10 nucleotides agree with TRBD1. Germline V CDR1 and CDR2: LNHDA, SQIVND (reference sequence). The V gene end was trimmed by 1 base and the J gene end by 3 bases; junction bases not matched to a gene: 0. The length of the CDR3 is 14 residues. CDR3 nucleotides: TGTGCCAGTAGTATAGGGGACAGGGGCTACGAGCAGTACTTC. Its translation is CASSIGDRGYEQYF.

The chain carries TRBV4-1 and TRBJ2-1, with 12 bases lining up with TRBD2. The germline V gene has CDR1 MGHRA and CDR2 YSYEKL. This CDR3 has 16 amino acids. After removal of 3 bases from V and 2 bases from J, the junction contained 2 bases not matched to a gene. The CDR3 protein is CASSHLAGGTYNEQFF. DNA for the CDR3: TGCGCCAGCAGCCACCTAGCGGGGGGGACCTACAATGAGCAGTTCTTC.

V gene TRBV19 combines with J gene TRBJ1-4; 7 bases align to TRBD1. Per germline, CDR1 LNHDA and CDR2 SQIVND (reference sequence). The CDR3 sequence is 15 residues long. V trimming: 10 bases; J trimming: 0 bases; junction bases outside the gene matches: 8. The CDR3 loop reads CATRDSPATNEKLFF. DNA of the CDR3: TGTGCCACCAGGGACAGCCCTGCAACTAATGAAAAACTGTTTTTT.

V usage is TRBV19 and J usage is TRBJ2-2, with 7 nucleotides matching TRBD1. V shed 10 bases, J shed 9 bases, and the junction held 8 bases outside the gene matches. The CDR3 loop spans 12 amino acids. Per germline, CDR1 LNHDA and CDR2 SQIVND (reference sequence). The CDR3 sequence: CATQTGTWELFF. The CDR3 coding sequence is TGTGCCACGCAGACAGGGACGTGGGAGCTGTTTTTT.

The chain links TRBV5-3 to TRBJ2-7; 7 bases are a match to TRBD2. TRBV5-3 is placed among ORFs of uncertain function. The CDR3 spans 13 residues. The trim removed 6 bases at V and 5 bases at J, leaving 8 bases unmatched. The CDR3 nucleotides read TGTGCCAGAACCCTTGGGAGGGAACACGAGCAGTACTTC. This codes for CARTLGREHEQYF.

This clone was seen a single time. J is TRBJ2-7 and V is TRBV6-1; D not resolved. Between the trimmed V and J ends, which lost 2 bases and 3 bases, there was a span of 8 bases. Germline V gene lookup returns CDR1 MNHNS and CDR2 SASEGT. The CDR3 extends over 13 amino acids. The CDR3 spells CASSEYTDYEQYF. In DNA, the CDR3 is TGTGCCAGCAGTGAATATACAGACTACGAGCAGTACTTC.

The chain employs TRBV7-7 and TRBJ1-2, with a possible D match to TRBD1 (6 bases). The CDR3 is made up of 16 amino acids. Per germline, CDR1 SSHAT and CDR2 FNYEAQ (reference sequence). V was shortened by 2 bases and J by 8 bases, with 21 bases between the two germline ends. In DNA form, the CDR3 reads TGTGCCAGCAGCTTATCACAGGGTGCGCCGTCGAACGGCTACACCTTC. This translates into CASSLSQGAPSNGYTF.

The CDR3 DNA reads TGTGCCAGCACGACTTCCGGCGAGCAGTACTTC. Translated, it gives CASTTSGEQYF. This chain connects TRBV11-2 to TRBJ2-7; D is undetermined. Germline V lookup: CDR1 SGHAT, CDR2 FQNNGV. Deletions cut 7 bases from V and 6 bases from J, with 10 bases between. This CDR3 is 11 amino acids long.

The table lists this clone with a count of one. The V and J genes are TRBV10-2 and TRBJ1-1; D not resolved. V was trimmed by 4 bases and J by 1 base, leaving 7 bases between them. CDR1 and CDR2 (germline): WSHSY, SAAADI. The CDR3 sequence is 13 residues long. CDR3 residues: CASSGGTNTEAFF. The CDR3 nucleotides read TGCGCCAGCAGTGGAGGAACGAACACTGAAGCTTTCTTT.